A selection of T cell receptor beta chains follows, all from one sample in a study of early T cells in non-severe SARS-CoV-2 infection. TCRdb reanalysed the 5' RACE reads using MiXCR and keeps one entry per CDR3 protein. This table holds approximately 88,000 distinct CDR3 sequences, roughly 15% found once. The sample taken for sequencing was whole blood. Receptor source: an adult who was a healthcare worker with PCR-confirmed SARS-CoV-2 infection or an uninfected control (not recorded which). Both conserved end residues are part of each CDR3. The order of the fields is CDR3 protein, CDR3 DNA, D gene, V gene, J gene, clone size. D genes are given only for firm matches. The listing skips clone size in some rows; elsewhere it reads once, few, many or a size class.

CDR3: CARSQRQGRHEQYF; DNA: TGTGCCAGAAGCCAACGACAGGGACGTCACGAGCAGTACTTC; D: TRBD1; V: TRBV5-3; J: TRBJ2-7; size: many
CDR3: CSARVSTRSNHEQYF; DNA: TGCAGTGCTAGAGTTTCGACTAGATCGAACCACGAGCAGTACTTC; D: .; V: TRBV20-1; J: TRBJ2-7; size: few
CDR3: CSVVWAGPGETQYF; DNA: TGCAGCGTTGTCTGGGCAGGGCCGGGGGAGACCCAGTACTTC; D: .; V: TRBV29-1; J: TRBJ2-5; size: .
CDR3: CAVRDFGNEQFF; DNA: TGTGCCGTACGGGACTTCGGCAATGAGCAGTTCTTC; D: .; V: TRBV10-3; J: TRBJ2-1; size: few
CDR3: CASSSDGTYEQYF; DNA: TGCGCCAGCAGCTCGGACGGAACCTACGAGCAGTACTTC; D: .; V: TRBV5-1; J: TRBJ2-7; size: .
CDR3: CASSPRPRSDEQYF; DNA: TGTGCCAGCTCTCCTAGACCCCGCTCCGACGAGCAGTACTTC; D: .; V: TRBV18; J: TRBJ2-7; size: .
CDR3: CSVVLPGAGNTIYF; DNA: TGCAGCGTTGTTTTGCCAGGTGCTGGAAACACCATATATTTT; D: .; V: TRBV29-1; J: TRBJ1-3; size: many
CDR3: CASSLRWAQETQYF; DNA: TGCGCCAGCAGCTTGCGGTGGGCCCAAGAGACCCAGTACTTC; D: .; V: TRBV5-1; J: TRBJ2-5; size: many
CDR3: CASSKPQTEQYF; DNA: TGTGCCAGCAGCAAACCCCAGACCGAGCAGTACTTC; D: .; V: TRBV21-1; J: TRBJ2-7; size: many
CDR3: CASSLMSRNEAFF; DNA: TGTGCCAGCAGTTTAATGAGTAGGAACGAAGCTTTCTTT; D: .; V: TRBV12-3/TRBV12-4; J: TRBJ1-1; size: .
CDR3: CAISGTGGSYEQYF; DNA: TGTGCCATCAGTGGGACAGGGGGATCCTACGAGCAGTACTTC; D: TRBD1; V: TRBV10-3; J: TRBJ2-7; size: many
CDR3: CASSPSGNTEAFF; DNA: TGTGCCAGCTCACCTTCGGGGAACACTGAAGCTTTCTTT; D: .; V: TRBV18; J: TRBJ1-1; size: many
CDR3: CASSLQGTGVITGELFF; DNA: TGCGCCAGCAGCTTGCAGGGAACGGGGGTGATCACCGGGGAGCTGTTTTTT; D: .; V: TRBV5-1; J: TRBJ2-2; size: few
CDR3: CASSPGQGEETQYF; DNA: TGTGCCAGCAGCCCGGGACAGGGAGAAGAGACCCAGTACTTC; D: TRBD1; V: TRBV12-3/TRBV12-4; J: TRBJ2-5; size: many
CDR3: CASSSDPGQDKYEQYF; DNA: TGTGCCAGCAGCTCGGATCCGGGACAGGATAAATACGAGCAGTACTTC; D: TRBD1; V: TRBV5-5; J: TRBJ2-7; size: .
CDR3: CASSYQGRQETQYF; DNA: TGTGCCAGCAGTTACCAGGGTCGGCAAGAGACCCAGTACTTC; D: .; V: TRBV6-5; J: TRBJ2-5; size: many
CDR3: CASSYWGQGGTEAFF; DNA: TGTGCCAGCAGTTACTGGGGACAGGGGGGCACTGAAGCTTTCTTT; D: TRBD1; V: TRBV6-5; J: TRBJ1-1; size: .